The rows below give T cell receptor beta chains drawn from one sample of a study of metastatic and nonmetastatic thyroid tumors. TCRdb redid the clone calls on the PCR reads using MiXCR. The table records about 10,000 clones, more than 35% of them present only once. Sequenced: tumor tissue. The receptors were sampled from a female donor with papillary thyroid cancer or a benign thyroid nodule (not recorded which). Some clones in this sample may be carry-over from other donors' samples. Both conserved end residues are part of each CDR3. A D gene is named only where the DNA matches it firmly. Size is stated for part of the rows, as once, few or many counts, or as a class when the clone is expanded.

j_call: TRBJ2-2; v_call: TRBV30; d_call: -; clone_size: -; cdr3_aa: CAWSTYSTGELFF; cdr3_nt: TGTGCCTGGAGTACGTACAGCACCGGGGAGCTGTTTTTT
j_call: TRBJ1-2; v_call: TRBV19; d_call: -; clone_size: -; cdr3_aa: CASKARGEGRYGYTF; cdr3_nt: TGTGCCAGTAAGGCAAGGGGCGAAGGTCGCTATGGCTACACCTTC
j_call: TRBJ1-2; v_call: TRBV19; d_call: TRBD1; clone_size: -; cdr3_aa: CASRNDRGPGGYTF; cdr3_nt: TGTGCCAGTAGGAATGACAGGGGGCCCGGTGGCTACACCTTC
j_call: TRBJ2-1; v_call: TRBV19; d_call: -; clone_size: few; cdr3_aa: CASSMRGNEQFF; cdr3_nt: TGTGCCAGTAGTATGAGAGGGAATGAGCAGTTCTTC
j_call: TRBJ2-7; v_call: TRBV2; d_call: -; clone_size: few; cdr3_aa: CASSDPAGPYEQYF; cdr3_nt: TGTGCCAGCAGTGACCCAGCGGGCCCTTACGAGCAGTACTTC
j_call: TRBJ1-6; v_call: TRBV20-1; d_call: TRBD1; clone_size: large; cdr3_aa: CSASSQGGNSPLHF; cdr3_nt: TGCAGTGCTAGCAGCCAGGGGGGTAATTCACCCCTCCACTTT
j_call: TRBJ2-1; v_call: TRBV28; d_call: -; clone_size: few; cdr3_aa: CASSLSPEEQFF; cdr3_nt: TGTGCCAGCAGTTTGTCCCCCGAGGAGCAGTTCTTC
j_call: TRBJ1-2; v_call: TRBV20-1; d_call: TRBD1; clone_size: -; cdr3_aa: CSVHPTQGANYGYTF; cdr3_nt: TGCAGTGTCCATCCTACTCAGGGGGCAAACTATGGCTACACCTTC
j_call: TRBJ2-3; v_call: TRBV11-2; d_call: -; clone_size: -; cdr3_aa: CASRQGGTDTQYF; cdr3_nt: TGTGCCAGCAGACAGGGAGGAACAGATACGCAGTATTTT
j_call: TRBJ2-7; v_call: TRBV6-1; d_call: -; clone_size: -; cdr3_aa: CASSARINYEQYF; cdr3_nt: TGTGCCAGCAGTGCTCGGATAAACTACGAGCAGTACTTC
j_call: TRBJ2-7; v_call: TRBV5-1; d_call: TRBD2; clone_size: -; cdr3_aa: CASSLRGLAGEIGWPYEQYF; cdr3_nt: TGCGCCAGCAGCTTGAGGGGACTAGCGGGAGAAATTGGGTGGCCCTACGAGCAGTACTTC
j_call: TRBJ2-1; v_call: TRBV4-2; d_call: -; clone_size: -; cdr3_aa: CASSSDYNNEQFF; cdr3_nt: TGTGCCAGCAGCTCGGACTATAACAATGAGCAGTTCTTC
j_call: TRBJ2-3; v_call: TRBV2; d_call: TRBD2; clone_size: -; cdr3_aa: CASSVTSATNTDTQYF; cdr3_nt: TGTGCCAGCAGTGTGACTAGCGCTACCAACACAGATACGCAGTATTTT
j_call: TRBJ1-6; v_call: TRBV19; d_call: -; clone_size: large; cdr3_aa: CASNTGRVGSPLHF; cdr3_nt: TGTGCCAGTAACACGGGAAGGGTCGGGTCACCCCTCCACTTT
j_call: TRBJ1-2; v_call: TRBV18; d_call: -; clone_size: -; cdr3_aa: CASSDEQGHVYTF; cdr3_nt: TGTGCCAGCTCGGATGAACAGGGACATGTCTACACCTTC
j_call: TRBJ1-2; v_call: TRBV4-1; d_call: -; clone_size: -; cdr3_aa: CASSQGVVGGDYGYTF; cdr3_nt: TGCGCCAGCAGCCAAGGGGTGGTTGGGGGCGACTATGGCTACACCTTC
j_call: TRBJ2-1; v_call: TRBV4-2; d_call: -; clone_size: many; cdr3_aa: CASSQEGASEQFF; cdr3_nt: TGTGCCAGCAGCCAAGAGGGCGCCAGTGAGCAGTTCTTC
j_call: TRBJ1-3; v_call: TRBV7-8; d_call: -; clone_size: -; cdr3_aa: CASRGGGGNTIYF; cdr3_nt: TGTGCCAGCCGGGGGGGCGGCGGAAACACCATATATTTT
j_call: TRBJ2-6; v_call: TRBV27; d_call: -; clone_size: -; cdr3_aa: CASSLGVGLNSGANVLTF; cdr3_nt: TGTGCCAGCAGTTTAGGGGTGGGCCTCAACTCTGGGGCCAACGTCCTGACTTTC
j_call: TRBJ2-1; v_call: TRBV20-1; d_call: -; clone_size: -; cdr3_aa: CSARQGGEQFF; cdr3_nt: TGCAGTGCTAGGCAGGGGGGTGAGCAGTTCTTC
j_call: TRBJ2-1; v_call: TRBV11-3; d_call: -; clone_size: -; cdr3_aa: CASSSSGGYNEQFF; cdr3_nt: TGTGCCAGCAGTTCAAGCGGAGGTTACAATGAGCAGTTCTTC
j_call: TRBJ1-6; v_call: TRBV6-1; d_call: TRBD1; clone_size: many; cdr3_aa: CASRGTVQHSPLHF; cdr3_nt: TGTGCCAGCAGGGGGACAGTGCAGCACTCACCCCTCCACTTT
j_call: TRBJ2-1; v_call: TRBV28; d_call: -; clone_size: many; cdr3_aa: CASSLELGSNEQFF; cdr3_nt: TGTGCCAGCAGTTTAGAACTCGGGTCGAATGAGCAGTTCTTC
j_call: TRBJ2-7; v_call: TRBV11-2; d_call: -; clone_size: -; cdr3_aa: CASSFRQDGYEQYF; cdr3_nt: TGTGCCAGCAGCTTTCGGCAGGACGGTTACGAGCAGTACTTC
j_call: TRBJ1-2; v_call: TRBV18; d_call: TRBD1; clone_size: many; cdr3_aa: CASSPTGWLGYTF; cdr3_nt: TGTGCCAGCTCACCGACAGGGTGGCTAGGCTACACCTTC
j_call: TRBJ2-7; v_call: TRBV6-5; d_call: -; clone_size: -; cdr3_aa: CASSYNRATYEQYF; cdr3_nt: TGTGCCAGCAGTTACAACAGGGCGACCTACGAGCAGTACTTC
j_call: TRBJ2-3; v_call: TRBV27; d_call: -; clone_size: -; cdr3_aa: CASSLFPGISTDTQYF; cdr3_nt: TGTGCCAGCAGTTTATTCCCGGGGATCAGCACAGATACGCAGTATTTT
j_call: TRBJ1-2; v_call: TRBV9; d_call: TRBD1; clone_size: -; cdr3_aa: CASSLQGLDGYTF; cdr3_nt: TGTGCCAGCAGCCTACAGGGGCTGGATGGCTACACCTTC
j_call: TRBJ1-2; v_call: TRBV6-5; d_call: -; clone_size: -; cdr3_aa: CASSYSGGFVYGYTF; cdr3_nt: TGTGCCAGCAGTTACTCGGGGGGGTTCGTCTATGGCTACACCTTC
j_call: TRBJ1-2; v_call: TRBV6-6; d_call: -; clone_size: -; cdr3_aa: CASSYLAGDYGYTF; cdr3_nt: TGTGCCAGCAGTTACTTGGCAGGCGACTATGGCTACACCTTC
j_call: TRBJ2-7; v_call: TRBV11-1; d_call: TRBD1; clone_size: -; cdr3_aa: CASSPKGQGDSYEQYF; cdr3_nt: TGTGCCAGCAGCCCGAAGGGACAGGGTGACTCCTACGAGCAGTACTTC
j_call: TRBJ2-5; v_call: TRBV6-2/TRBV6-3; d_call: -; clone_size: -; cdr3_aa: CASSYGGLVETQYF; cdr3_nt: TGTGCCAGCAGTTACGGGGGGCTGGTAGAGACCCAGTACTTC
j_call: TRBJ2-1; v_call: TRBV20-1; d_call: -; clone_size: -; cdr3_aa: CSAPSRIGSSYNEQFF; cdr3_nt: TGCAGTGCTCCCAGCCGAATAGGGAGCTCCTACAATGAGCAGTTCTTC
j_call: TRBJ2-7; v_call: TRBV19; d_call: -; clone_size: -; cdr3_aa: CASSIRSGIEQYF; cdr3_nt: TGTGCCAGTAGTATCCGCTCAGGCATCGAGCAGTACTTC
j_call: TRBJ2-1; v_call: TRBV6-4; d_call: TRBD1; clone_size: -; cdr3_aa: CASSDDGGQGYNEQFF; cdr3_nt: TGTGCCAGCAGCGATGACGGGGGACAGGGGTACAATGAGCAGTTCTTC
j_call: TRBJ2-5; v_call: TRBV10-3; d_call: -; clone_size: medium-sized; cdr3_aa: CAISGQGQETQYF; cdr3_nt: TGTGCCATCAGTGGGCAGGGCCAAGAGACCCAGTACTTC
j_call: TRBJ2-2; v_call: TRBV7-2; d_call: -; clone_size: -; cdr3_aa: CASSLAGGTNTGELFF; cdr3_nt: TGTGCCAGCAGCTTAGCTGGGGGAACGAACACCGGGGAGCTGTTTTTT
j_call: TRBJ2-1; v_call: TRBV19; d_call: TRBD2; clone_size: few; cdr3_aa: CASSRPTSGSFNEQFF; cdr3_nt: TGTGCCAGTAGTAGACCTACTAGCGGGAGTTTCAATGAGCAGTTCTTC
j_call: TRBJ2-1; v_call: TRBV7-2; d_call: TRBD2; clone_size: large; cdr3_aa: CASSPLGSGGHSYNEQFF; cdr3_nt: TGTGCCAGCAGCCCCCTTGGTAGCGGGGGTCACTCCTACAATGAGCAGTTCTTC
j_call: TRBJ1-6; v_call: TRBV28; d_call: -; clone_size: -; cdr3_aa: CASSITGSENNSPLHF; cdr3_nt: TGTGCCAGCAGTATTACCGGGTCCGAAAATAATTCACCCCTCCACTTT
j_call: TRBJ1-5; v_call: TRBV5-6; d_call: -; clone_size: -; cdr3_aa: CASSSNTQPQHF; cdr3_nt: TGTGCCAGCAGTTCGAACACTCAGCCCCAGCATTTT
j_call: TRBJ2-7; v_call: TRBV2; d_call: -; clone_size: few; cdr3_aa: CASSENLYEQYF; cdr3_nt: TGTGCCAGCAGTGAAAATCTCTACGAGCAGTACTTC
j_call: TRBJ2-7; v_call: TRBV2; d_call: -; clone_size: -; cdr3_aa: CAGNEQYF; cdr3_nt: TGTGCCGGTAACGAGCAGTACTTC
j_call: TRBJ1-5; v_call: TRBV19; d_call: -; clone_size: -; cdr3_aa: CASSRTNINQPQHF; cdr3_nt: TGTGCCAGTAGTAGGACAAACATCAATCAGCCCCAGCATTTT
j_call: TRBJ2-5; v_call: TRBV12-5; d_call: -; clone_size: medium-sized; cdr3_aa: CASGGTQAQETQYF; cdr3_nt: TGTGCTAGTGGTGGGACCCAAGCCCAAGAGACCCAGTACTTC
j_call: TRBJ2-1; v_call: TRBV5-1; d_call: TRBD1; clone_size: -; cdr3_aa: CASSLEGQGDEQFF; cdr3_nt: TGCGCCAGCAGCTTGGAGGGACAGGGCGATGAGCAGTTCTTC
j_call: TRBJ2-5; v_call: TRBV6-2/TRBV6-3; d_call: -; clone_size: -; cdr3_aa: CASSYSGPRAQETQYF; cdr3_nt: TGTGCCAGCAGTTACTCGGGGCCTCGTGCTCAAGAGACCCAGTACTTC
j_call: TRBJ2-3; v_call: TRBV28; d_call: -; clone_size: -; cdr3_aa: CASSGGQWPPTDTQYF; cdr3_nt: TGTGCCAGCAGTGGGGGGCAATGGCCCCCCACAGATACGCAGTATTTT